This T cell receptor beta chain derives from a study of patients and donors after allogeneic stem cell transplantation. Trimming took off 6 bases at V and 1 base at J, with 18 bases between the two ends. Germline CDR1 is ENHRY and CDR2 is SYGVKD. The length of the CDR3 is 16 residues. Via MiXCR, TCRdb re-called the RT-PCR reads, giving one row per CDR3 protein. The data contain 190,000 or so distinct CDR3 sequences, roughly 38% of them seen just once; the ten biggest clones take up approximately 10%. The J gene is TRBJ1-1, the V gene TRBV10-3; perhaps TRBD1 as D (6 bases). Sequenced input: blood, either unsorted or a sorted T cell fraction (not recorded which). This sequence was found in a human donor who was either an allogeneic HSCT recipient or a stem cell or donor lymphocyte infusion donor (not recorded which). It is not recorded whose cells these are; they may come from a transplant donor. Here the CDR3 reads CAISSAQGRGNTEAFF. Here the CDR3 DNA reads TGTGCCATCAGCTCGGCCCAGGGGCGAGGGAACACTGAAGCTTTCTTT.